The 3 T cell receptor beta chains below come from one sample, sequenced in a study of blood T cell repertoires in COVID-19. The table came from immunoSEQ multiplex PCR; TCRdb's copy has only in-frame clones and leaves some out. The top ten clones hold approximately 2% of a sample with 250,000 or so clones, roughly 82% of them seen once. The sequencing sample was made of peripheral blood. These TCRs come from a man between 40 and 49 years old who had recovered from COVID-19.

This clone was seen more than once but under ten times. This sequence joins TRBV2 and TRBJ1-2, with 9 bases lining up with TRBD1. With V trimmed by 6 bases and J by 8 bases, 13 bases remained unmatched. The length of the CDR3 is 15 residues. Germline V lookup: CDR1 SNHLY, CDR2 FYNNEI. The CDR3 bases are TGTGCCAGCAGGGCCGGGACAGGGCCCGCCTGGGGCTACACCTTC. It encodes CASRAGTGPAWGYTF.

This chain joins TRBV4-1 and TRBJ1-2; D possibly corresponds to TRBD1 (6 bases). The CDR3 sequence is 16 residues long. Germline CDR1 and CDR2: MGHRA and YSYEKL. Trimming took off 4 bases at V and 2 bases at J, with 17 bases between the two ends. CDR3 sequence: CASSRTRGSRNYGYTF. The CDR3 region has the DNA TGCGCCAGCAGCCGCACAAGGGGGTCAAGGAACTATGGCTACACCTTC.

The chain has TRBV30 and TRBJ2-1; TRBD1 agrees at 9 bases. The CDR3 extends over 19 amino acids. Germline CDR1 GTSNPN, CDR2 SVGIG (reference sequence). V dropped 0 bases and J dropped 4; count of bases not matched to a gene: 16. The CDR3 DNA follows: TGTGCCTGGAGTGTACTCCGGGACAGGGTAAGCATTTTTTACAATGAGCAGTTCTTC. It yields the protein CAWSVLRDRVSIFYNEQFF.